This T cell receptor (beta chain) came from a study of blood T cell repertoires in COVID-19. Across the study: Sites across the United States, Italy and Spain contributed samples from acute and convalescent COVID-19. T cells, B-cell-depleted T cells, or PBMCs provided the cDNA or gDNA that served as material.

In the authors' workflow: Researchers report that nucleated cell counts were estimated from reference gene primer amplification. Libraries were prepared by immunoSEQ multiplex PCR; TCRdb keeps only in-frame clonotypes and omits some of them. The V and J calls and clone size come from that table; D and trimming were worked out from the DNA. The data contain about 130,000 clones, more than 70% of them singletons. Germline CDR1 and CDR2: MNHNY and SVGAGI (reference sequence). This CDR3 contains 16 residues. The V gene end was trimmed by 6 bases and the J gene end by 7 bases; junction bases not matched to a gene: 14.

The chain is built from TRBV6-6 and TRBJ1-5; 8 nucleotides agree with TRBD1. This TCR was recovered from a woman aged 55 to 70 with acute or convalescent COVID-19. Material for sequencing was peripheral blood. The CDR3 here is CASRGTDREGGQPQHF. As DNA, the CDR3 is TGTGCCAGCAGGGGGACGGACAGGGAAGGAGGGCAGCCCCAGCATTTT.